This TCR beta chain came from a study of technical replicates of blood from a few donors. Here immunoSEQ multiplex PCR was the method, and the copy in TCRdb shows in-frame clones only, minus some. The sample includes 74,000 or so clones, 90% to 95% of them seen just once. Losses at the gene ends were 5 bases for V and 19 bases for J; bases not matched to a gene: 17. The germline CDR1 and CDR2 sequences are MNHEY and SMNVEV (reference sequence). This CDR3 contains 14 residues. Sequenced material: T cells isolated from PBMCs. The V call is TRBV27, the J call TRBJ1-6; the match to TRBD1 covers 7 bases. The sequence was collected from a human donor in good health. CDR3 region: CASSPTGKGRRMHF. In DNA, the CDR3 is TGTGCCAGCAGTCCGACAGGGAAGGGTCGGAGAATGCACTTT.